These 9 T cell receptor beta chains share one sample of origin, sequenced in a study of tumor-infiltrating lymphocytes in localized non-small cell lung cancer. The method was immunoSEQ multiplex PCR; TCRdb's version includes in-frame clones alone and lacks a portion of them. The sample carries over 9,500 clones, about 66% recorded once. Material for sequencing was lung tumor tissue. These TCRs come from a human donor with non-small cell lung cancer.

This chain uses TRBV18 with TRBJ2-5; TRBD2 aligns across 7 bases. Germline trimming cut 3 bases from V and 3 bases from J; bases unmatched to any gene: 7. Germline lookup yields CDR1 KGHSH and CDR2 LQKENI. The CDR3 consists of 15 residues. CDR3: CASSPALGTKETQYF. CDR3 in DNA: TGTGCCAGCTCACCGGCTCTCGGGACTAAAGAGACCCAGTACTTC.

This clone was detected a few times. V and J are TRBV19 and TRBJ2-5; 7 positions agree with TRBD1. J gave up 5 bases and V 6 bases, and 6 bases lay outside the gene matches. The germline V gene has CDR1 LNHDA and CDR2 SQIVND (reference sequence). This CDR3 is 13 amino acids long. This CDR3 reads CASRRQGAETQYF. CDR3 sequence (DNA): TGTGCCAGTAGGCGACAGGGCGCGGAGACCCAGTACTTC.

This clone was picked up a small number of times. The V call is TRBV5-1, the J call TRBJ2-5, with D possibly matching TRBD1 (6 bases). V was trimmed by 0 bases and J by 5 bases, leaving 17 bases between them. Germline CDR1 is SGHRS and CDR2 is YFSETQ. The CDR3 sequence is 16 residues long. CDR3 region: CASSLETGFRLETQYF. The DNA of the CDR3 is TGCGCCAGCAGCTTGGAAACAGGGTTTCGATTGGAGACCCAGTACTTC. Using reference TRBV5-1 and TRBJ2-5 for the parts outside the CDR3, the full variable domain is KAGVTQTPRYLIKTRGQQVTLSCSPISGHRSVSWYQQTPGQGLQFLFEYFSETQRNKGNFPGRFSGRQFSNSRSEMNVSTLELGDSALYLCASSLETGFRLETQYFGPGTRLLVL.

The J gene is TRBJ2-1, the V gene TRBV18; a weak D match, TRBD2 (5 bases). This CDR3 has 12 residues. CDR1 and CDR2 from the germline V gene are KGHSH and LQKENI. V lost 2 bases, J lost 15 bases, and 14 bases lay in between. The CDR3 DNA follows: TGTGCCAGCTCACCATTTTCGAGGGAAGCGTTCTTC. This translates into CASSPFSREAFF.

The chain has TRBV29-1 and TRBJ1-2, with 9 bases lining up with TRBD1. This CDR3 has 14 amino acids. The junction had 5 bases not matched to a gene; V was cut back by 1 base and J by 5 bases. CDR1 is SQVTM, CDR2 ANQGSEA, per germline. The CDR3 is CSVEVGTGTYGYTF. The CDR3 DNA sequence: TGCAGCGTTGAAGTAGGGACAGGGACTTATGGCTACACCTTC. Full variable domain (outside the CDR3, taken from reference TRBV29-1 and TRBJ1-2): SAVISQKPSRDICQRGTSLTIQCQVDSQVTMMFWYRQQPGQSLTLIATANQGSEATYESGFVIDKFPISRPNLTFSTLTVSNMSPEDSSIYLCSVEVGTGTYGYTFGSGTRLTVV.

The chain uses TRBV7-2 and TRBJ2-7; D unresolved. The CDR3 contains 15 residues. Germline V CDR1 and CDR2: SGHTA, FQGNSA. V was clipped by 5 bases and J by 5 bases, with 19 bases between them. Here the CDR3 DNA reads TGTGCCAGCAGCCCAGACCCATACCAAGCCAACGAGCAGTACTTC. This codes for CASSPDPYQANEQYF. Variable domain in full (rest from reference TRBV7-2 and TRBJ2-7): GAGVSQSPSNKVTEKGKDVELRCDPISGHTALYWYRQSLGQGLEFLIYFQGNSAPDKSGLPSDRFSAERTGGSVSTLTIQRTQQEDSAVYLCASSPDPYQANEQYFGPGTRLTVT.

This clone was observed a handful of times. The V gene is TRBV5-1, the J gene TRBJ1-4; TRBD1 aligns across 10 bases. CDR1 SGHRS and CDR2 YFSETQ come from the germline V gene. Trimming took 2 bases from V and 0 from J; bases not matched to a gene: 10. The CDR3 has 19 amino acids. The CDR3 bases are TGCGCCAGCAGCTTCGGGACAGGGGCCGCACGAGCAACTAATGAAAAACTGTTTTTT. Protein sequence: CASSFGTGAARATNEKLFF.

The rearrangement uses TRBV10-3 and TRBJ1-2, with D possibly matching TRBD1 (6 bases). Trimming shortened V by 3 bases and J by 1 base, and 15 bases separated the two germline ends. Germline V gene data show CDR1 as ENHRY and CDR2 as SYGVKD. This CDR3 has 16 amino acids. CDR3 in DNA: TGTGCCATCAGTGACCCCCGGACAGAAGTTAACTATGGCTACACCTTC. Amino acids: CAISDPRTEVNYGYTF.

V gene TRBV18 combines with J gene TRBJ1-1, with TRBD1 matching 10 bases. Germline V gives CDR1 KGHSH, CDR2 LQKENI. V was pared by 9 bases and J by 5 bases, with 9 bases of the junction left unmatched. The CDR3 runs 14 residues. The CDR3 loop is CASQPGQGRTEAFF. As DNA, the CDR3 is TGTGCCAGTCAACCGGGACAGGGGAGAACTGAAGCTTTCTTT.